The subject of this entry is one TCR beta chain. This clonotype is medium-sized (0.01 to 0.1%) in terms of sample share. What antigen it recognizes has not been identified. It has no much larger one-base neighbor in the sample; base qualities were not kept. The data are from a study of T and B cells in COVID-19 patients (dated by TCRdb to the early 2020s). Study-level background: In this study, adaptive immunity was profiled in COVID-19 patients who either had active infection or had recovered, using TRB and IGH repertoire sequencing of peripheral blood. The recovered cohort had a median age of roughly 35 years, compared with around 70 years in the active-infection cohort. An age-matched reference group of a few dozen healthy donors negative for COVID-19 antibodies served as the comparison for repertoire analyses. A recovered cohort comprised more than 15 patients contributing roughly 22 samples, mostly after mild to moderate COVID-19 managed as outpatients. Comorbidities linked to unfavorable COVID-19 outcome were present in about 90% of the roughly 20 patients in the active-infection cohort. As many as 9 follow-up blood samples were collected from each patient, and in some individuals these samples spanned different disease stages. Over 7 million TCR sequences were analysed in a TCR and BCR sequence repository that covered about 40 patients and around 66 time points. Critical illness requiring mechanical ventilation or ECMO was present in about 65% of the roughly 20 patients in the active-infection cohort. A couple of patients were included in both the recovered and active cohorts because samples were available from active disease and after recovery. General conclusions and limits of the study: TRBV/TRBJ gene usage was reported as strongly skewed in patients with COVID-19. The cohort was considered too small for HLA contributions to COVID-19 susceptibility or severity to be assessed. Specific T cell subsets (CD4+/Treg/CD8+) and sorted SARS-CoV-2-responsive or tetramer+ T cells had not yet been sequenced, and these experiments were ongoing. A total of 2,000 to 2,500 exclusive TCR clusters, including 30 to 40 low-pGen clusters, were found in the recovered cohort. The reported TCR clusters were stated to require prospective validation before clinical use. TRB repertoires were highly clonal in active COVID-19, whereas diversity and richness at recovery rose above healthy donor levels. Blood samples from mildly ill patients during symptoms and early samples from severe cases were scarce.

TRB repertoires were amplified using roughly 220-550 ng of genomic DNA isolated from blood. The CDR3, from cysteine to phenylalanine, totals 14 residues. The entry retains the CDR3 DNA only, 42 bases that are in frame from base 1. For CDR1 and CDR2, the germline V gene (reference sequence) lists GTSNPN and SVGIG. Trimming removed 4 bases from V and 7 bases from J, leaving 19 bases between the germline ends. TCRdb shows the sequencer as Illumina MiSeq. Multiplex PCR with BIOMED2 TRB-A/B primer pools was used to amplify TRB rearrangements. Illumina-compatible adapters and 7-nucleotide sample barcodes were attached to the amplicons in two consecutive PCRs. Phusion HS II polymerase was used for all library PCRs. The amplicons were purified from gel with the NucleoSpin Gel and PCR Clean-up kit, measured on Qubit, and then pooled at 4 nM. The quality of the amplicon pool was checked on an Agilent 2100 Bioanalyzer prior to Illumina next-generation sequencing. The study's own analysis went as follows. Annotation of TRB rearrangements was done in MiXCR 3.0.8 with the default MiXCR reference library. Non-productive reads and sequences with fewer than 2 reads were excluded, and each unique CDR3 nucleotide sequence counted as one clone. R 3.5.1 was used to calculate clonality, diversity, richness and V-J gene usage. GLIPH2 was used to cluster TCRs based on CDR3 similarity, and OLGA was used to calculate the generation probabilities. Only GLIPH2 clusters with at least four unique TCR clonotypes present in at least three individuals were retained. Starting from the raw public reads, TCRdb applied fastp trimming at Q25, assembled clones with MiXCR and retained in-frame beta chains. One record per CDR3 amino acid sequence lists the most common genes and DNA. TCRdb, not the original authors, processed these V and J calls. This sample lists 7,500 to 9,500 distinct CDR3 sequences; over 25% were detected once. The ten most abundant clones make up approximately 5.1% of the sample.

This sequence originates from a human donor who had recovered from COVID-19. This receptor chain uses TRBV30 and TRBJ1-1, and perhaps TRBD1 as D gene, on 5 matching bases. The specimen was blood. The sequenced DNA: TGTGCCTGGACCCTCGGGGCAGGGCGGGGTGAAGCTTTCTTT. It translates to CAWTLGAGRGEAFF.